The rows below give T cell receptor beta chains drawn from one sample of a study of blood T cells in healthy people across ages. TCRdb reprocessed the 5' RACE reads via MiXCR and lists one record per CDR3 protein. The data contain about 650,000 distinct CDR3 sequences, 52% of them singletons. Sequenced: blood. The origin of the receptors is an elderly woman in good health. The CDR3 runs from the conserved cysteine through the conserved F or W. The order of the fields is D gene, clone size, J gene, V gene, CDR3 DNA, CDR3 protein. The D gene is left open where the match is weak. Clone size, where shown, is once, few, many, or a class for clones that have expanded.

. few TRBJ2-1 TRBV5-5 TGTGCCAGCAGCTTTCGGGCGGGTAGCTCCTACAATGAGCAGTTCTTC CASSFRAGSSYNEQFF
TRBD1 . TRBJ2-3 TRBV6-6 TGTGCCAGCAGTTACCCGGGACAGGGGGCGTCAGATACGCAGTATTTT CASSYPGQGASDTQYF
. few TRBJ2-1 TRBV28 TGTGCCAGCAGTTTATTGGGGACTGAGCAGTTCTTC CASSLLGTEQFF
. few TRBJ1-1 TRBV27 TGTGCCAGCAGTGCCTCGACGGCGGTCACTGAAGCTTTCTTT CASSASTAVTEAFF
. . TRBJ2-7 TRBV21-1 TGTGCCAGCAGCAAAGCCCCGATCTACGAGCAGTACTTC CASSKAPIYEQYF
TRBD2 . TRBJ2-5 TRBV6-5 TGTGCCAGCAGTTATGCTAGCGGGGGCAAAGAGACCCAGTACTTC CASSYASGGKETQYF
. few TRBJ2-5 TRBV7-9 TGTGCCAGCAGTAAAGGATCCCACGCCTTCGAGACCCAGTACTTC CASSKGSHAFETQYF
TRBD2 . TRBJ2-2 TRBV7-9 TGTGCCAGCAGCTTGGCGGGGGGGATGACCGGGGAGCTGTTTTTT CASSLAGGMTGELFF
TRBD2 . TRBJ2-1 TRBV6-1 TGTGCCAGCAGTGAAGAAGGAGCGGGAGCGCCCTACAATGAGCAGTTCTTC CASSEEGAGAPYNEQFF
TRBD2 . TRBJ2-1 TRBV12-3/TRBV12-4 TGTGCCAGCAGGGGGAGACTAGCGGGATACTACAATGAGCAGTTCTTC CASRGRLAGYYNEQFF
TRBD1 . TRBJ2-7 TRBV4-1 TGCGCCGGCAGCCAGGGGGCAAGCAACTACGAGCAGTACTTC CAGSQGASNYEQYF
TRBD1 few TRBJ1-6 TRBV20-1 TGCAGTGCCCCTGGGACAGTTTATTCACCCCTCCACTTT CSAPGTVYSPLHF
TRBD1 many TRBJ2-7 TRBV29-1 TGCAGCGCAGCCCGGGACAGGGCCTACGAGCAGTACTTC CSAARDRAYEQYF
. . TRBJ2-3 TRBV24-1 TGTGCCACCAGTGATGGGGCAGATACTAGCACAGATACGCAGTATTTT CATSDGADTSTDTQYF
. many TRBJ2-3 TRBV12-3/TRBV12-4 TGTGCCAGCAGCCTATCTCTGGCAGATACGCAGTATTTT CASSLSLADTQYF
. . TRBJ2-7 TRBV5-5 TGTGCCAGCAGCCCCCGTGTTGGGGGGACATCCTACGAGCAGTACTTC CASSPRVGGTSYEQYF
TRBD2 . TRBJ2-1 TRBV10-3 TGTGCCATCAGTGAGTCCCTAGCGGGGTACAATGAGCAGTTCTTC CAISESLAGYNEQFF
. many TRBJ2-5 TRBV20-1 TGCAGTGCTAGAGTAGGGGGGGCCCAAGAGACCCAGTACTTC CSARVGGAQETQYF
. . TRBJ1-1 TRBV3-1 TGTGCCAGCAGCGTTTATACTGAAGCTTTCTTT CASSVYTEAFF
TRBD1 . TRBJ1-4 TRBV10-3 TGTGCCATCAGGGTGACAGGGCATGAAACTAATGAAAAACTGTTTTTT CAIRVTGHETNEKLFF
. once TRBJ2-7 TRBV5-5 TGTGCCAGCAGCCTGGATGCCAGGGGGGATTACGAGCAGTACTTC CASSLDARGDYEQYF
TRBD2 . TRBJ2-1 TRBV4-2 TGTGCCAGCAGCCAAGGACCCTTAGGCGGGGGGGCCCACAATGAGCAGTTCTTC CASSQGPLGGGAHNEQFF
. many TRBJ2-1 TRBV7-2 TGTGCCAGCAGCTTTAGACCGGGGAACTCCTACAATGAGCAGTTCTTC CASSFRPGNSYNEQFF
. many TRBJ2-3 TRBV20-1 TGCAGTGCTAGAGATCCTCTGGCGGGGAGCACAGATACGCAGTATTTT CSARDPLAGSTDTQYF
TRBD1 once TRBJ2-5 TRBV4-1 TGCGCCAGCAGCCAAGATGGGACAGGGGGCTGGGAGACCCAGTACTTC CASSQDGTGGWETQYF
TRBD2 . TRBJ2-5 TRBV6-1 TGTGCCAACAGTCGATTGCCTCTAGCGGGAGGGCCCTACAATGAGCAGTACTTC CANSRLPLAGGPYNEQYF
. many TRBJ1-1 TRBV20-1 TGCAGTGCCGTACAGGGAAAGAACACTGAAGCTTTCTTT CSAVQGKNTEAFF
. many TRBJ2-7 TRBV20-1 TGCAGTGCTAGTTGGCAGGGACTCGAGCAGTACTTC CSASWQGLEQYF
. . TRBJ2-3 TRBV9 TGTGCCAGCAGTGGGGGGGCATCGTCCACAGATACGCAGTATTTT CASSGGASSTDTQYF
. . TRBJ2-3 TRBV11-2 TGTGCCAGCAGCCCGTCTTTGGGGGTGGCAGATACGCGGTATTTT CASSPSLGVADTRYF
. . TRBJ2-7 TRBV3-1 TGTGCCAGCAGCCAACAGTCTCCCTACGAGCAGTACTTC CASSQQSPYEQYF
TRBD2 . TRBJ2-2 TRBV7-3 TGTGCCAGCAGCTTACGGGGGGGCACCCGGGAGCTGTTTTTT CASSLRGGTRELFF
. . TRBJ1-2 TRBV12-3/TRBV12-4 TGTGCCAGCAGTCGGGGCCGAGAGGAGTATGGCTACACCTTC CASSRGREEYGYTF
. . TRBJ2-5 TRBV19 TGTGCCAGTAGTAACGGCCTACAAGAGACCCAGTACTTC CASSNGLQETQYF
. . TRBJ2-1 TRBV5-6 TGTGCCAGCAGCTTGCCGACCATCGGACAGTACAATGAGCAGTTCTTC CASSLPTIGQYNEQFF
. . TRBJ2-7 TRBV9 TGTGCCAGCAGCGTAGGAGCAGGGCGAGACTCCTACGAGCAGTACTTC CASSVGAGRDSYEQYF
TRBD1 . TRBJ2-3 TRBV7-9 TGTGCCAGCAGTCTTCCGGGACAGGGCACAGATACGCAGTATTTT CASSLPGQGTDTQYF
. . TRBJ2-5 TRBV7-6 TGTGCCAGCACCATCTTCCTCTCGGAAGGAAAGACCCAGTACTTC CASTIFLSEGKTQYF
TRBD1 once TRBJ2-7 TRBV12-3/TRBV12-4 TGTGCCAGCAGGAGCGGGACAGGGGCCTACGAGCAGTACTTC CASRSGTGAYEQYF
. few TRBJ1-6 TRBV20-1 TGCAGTGCTAGAGATCGCACATACTATAATTCACCCCTCCACTTT CSARDRTYYNSPLHF
TRBD1 . TRBJ2-3 TRBV6-1 TGTGCCGGCCTGGACAGGTTCACAGATACGCAGTATTTT CAGLDRFTDTQYF